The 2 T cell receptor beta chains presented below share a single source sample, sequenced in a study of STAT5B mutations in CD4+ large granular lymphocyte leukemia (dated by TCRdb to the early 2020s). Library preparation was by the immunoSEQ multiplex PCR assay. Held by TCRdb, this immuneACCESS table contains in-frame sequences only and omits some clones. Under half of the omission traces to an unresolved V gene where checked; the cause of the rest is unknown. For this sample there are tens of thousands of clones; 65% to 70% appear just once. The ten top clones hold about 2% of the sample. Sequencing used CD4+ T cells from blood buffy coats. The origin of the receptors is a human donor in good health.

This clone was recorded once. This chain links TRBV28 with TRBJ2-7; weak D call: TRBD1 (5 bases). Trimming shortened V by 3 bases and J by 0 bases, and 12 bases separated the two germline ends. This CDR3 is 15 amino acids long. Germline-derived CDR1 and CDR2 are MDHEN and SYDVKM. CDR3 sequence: CASSFGQGFSYEQYF. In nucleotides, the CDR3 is TGTGCCAGCAGTTTCGGGCAGGGCTTCTCCTACGAGCAGTACTTC.

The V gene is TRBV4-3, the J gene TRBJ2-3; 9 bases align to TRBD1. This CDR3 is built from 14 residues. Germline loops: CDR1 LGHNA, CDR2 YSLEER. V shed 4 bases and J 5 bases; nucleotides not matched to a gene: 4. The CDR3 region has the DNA TGCGCCAGCAGCCCGGGACAGGGTGGAGATACGCAGTATTTT. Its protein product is CASSPGQGGDTQYF.